This TCR beta chain was found in a study of monozygotic twins with inflammatory bowel disease. Germline V gene data show CDR1 as LGHDT and CDR2 as YNNKEL (reference sequence). This CDR3 comprises 12 residues. Total RNA amounting to 3,500 to 4,000 ng went into each TCR library. TCRdb derives one entry per CDR3 protein from the 5' RACE reads, leaving out DNA. The listing contains approximately 400,000 distinct CDR3 sequences. Sequencing was done on a sample of blood. This sequence joins TRBV3-1 and TRBJ2-1. The clonotype was recovered from a human donor with ulcerative colitis or Crohn's disease, or a healthy co-twin of an affected twin (not recorded which). The chain's CDR3 is CASSFRRHEQFF.